This TCR beta chain was identified in a study of T cell responses to AZD1222 COVID-19 vaccine. Study-wide context: It was second doses at about 4 or about 12 weeks that were pooled. Points from the study as a whole: There were vaccine-associated CD4 TCRs across spike, dominant at 160-218 and 743-854. Spike-specific TCR breadth and depth grew following two AZD1222 doses. At baseline, seropositivity was found in only five or six AZD1222 recipients.

Germline lookup yields CDR1 ENHRY and CDR2 SYGVKD. Trimming took 7 bases from V and 4 from J; bases not matched to a gene: 7. The CDR3 extends over 15 amino acids. Assay used: immunoSEQ multiplex PCR; TCRdb lists only in-frame clones, some missing. The table records about 83,000 clones, more than 75% of them present only once. Note on this clone: Its matching antigen is unknown.

This TCR was recovered from an adult in good health. Source: peripheral blood, taken on day 0 of AZD1222 vaccination. J is TRBJ2-1 and V is TRBV10-3; 10 nucleotides align to TRBD2. CDR3 residues: CAIKLSGGVYNEQFF. In DNA form, the CDR3 reads TGTGCCATCAAATTAAGCGGGGGGGTTTACAATGAGCAGTTCTTC.